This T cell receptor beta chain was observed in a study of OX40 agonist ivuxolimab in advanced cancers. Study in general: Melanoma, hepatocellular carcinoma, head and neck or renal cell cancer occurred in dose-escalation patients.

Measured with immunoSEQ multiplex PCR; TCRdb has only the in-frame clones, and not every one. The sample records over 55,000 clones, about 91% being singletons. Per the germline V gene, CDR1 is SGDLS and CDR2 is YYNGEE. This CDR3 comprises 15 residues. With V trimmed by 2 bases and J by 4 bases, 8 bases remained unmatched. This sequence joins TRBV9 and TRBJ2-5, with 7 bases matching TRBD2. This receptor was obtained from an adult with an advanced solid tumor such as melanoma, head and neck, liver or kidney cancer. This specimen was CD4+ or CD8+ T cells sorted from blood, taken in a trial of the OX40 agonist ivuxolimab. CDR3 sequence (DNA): TGTGCCAGCAGCGTTCGAGGGGTAGCGGGAGAGACCCAGTACTTC. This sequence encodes CASSVRGVAGETQYF.